The clone carrying this TCR beta chain was seen a handful of times. Its antigen is currently unknown. Using RNA transcripts as the source, TCR beta CDR3 regions were amplified. The HTBI primer set served for first-round RT-PCR of the TCR CDR3. TCRdb re-called the multiplex PCR reads through MiXCR, storing one row per CDR3 protein. The top ten clones hold about 7.2% of a sample with approximately 640,000 distinct CDR3 sequences, about 45% of them seen once. The sample belongs to a study of T cells in Graves' hyperthyroidism and ophthalmopathy. Study outcomes and limitations: Also found in blood were most expanded thyroid clonotypes above 0.001. In simple terms, a model built on 13 V-J features told ophthalmopathy apart from stable hyperthyroidism. Model-based prediction identified ophthalmopathy a median roughly 5.9 months prior to its onset.

V lost 0 bases to trimming and J lost 1 base, with 13 bases between them. The CDR3 totals 17 residues. CDR1 MNHNY and CDR2 SVGAGI come from the germline V gene (reference sequence). Diagnoses used clinical symptoms, serum thyroxine and TRAb, thyroid ultrasound and orbital computed tomography. This clonotype originated in an adult man with Graves' disease, either hyperthyroidism or ophthalmopathy (not recorded which). Sample: peripheral blood or thyroid tissue (not recorded which). This chain links TRBV6-6 with TRBJ1-5; no clear D. The CDR3 is CASSYSPLGRSNQPQHF. The DNA for the CDR3 is TGTGCCAGCAGTTACTCTCCACTGGGTCGGAGCAATCAGCCCCAGCATTTT.